Sequencing of this T cell receptor (beta chain) was carried out in a study of T cells in Graves' hyperthyroidism and ophthalmopathy. Findings and limits, study-wide: Most thyroid clonotypes expanded above 0.001 were also detected in blood.

The table lists this clonotype with many counts. Its target is not known. TCR beta CDR3 regions were amplified from RNA transcripts. HTBI primers were used for first-round RT-PCR of the TCR CDR3. TCRdb analysed the multiplex PCR reads with MiXCR anew, one entry per CDR3 protein. Of approximately 150,000 distinct CDR3 sequences listed, just under 9.5% are singletons. The CDR3 covers 14 residues. Per the germline V gene, CDR1 is DFQATT and CDR2 is SNEGSKA (reference sequence). Trimming took 4 bases from V and 4 from J; bases not matched to a gene: 7. Uncontrolled infection, other autoimmune disease, pregnancy or lactation disqualified patients from enrolment.

The sequencing input was blood. The origin of this receptor is a woman aged 18-29 years with Graves' hyperthyroidism that later progressed to Graves' ophthalmopathy. The chain is built from TRBV20-1 and TRBJ2-7, with 10 positions matching TRBD2. This CDR3 reads CSATPSGSTYEQYF. The DNA for the CDR3 is TGCAGTGCTACCCCTAGCGGGAGTACGTACGAGCAGTACTTC.